This TCR beta chain was observed in a study of tumor-infiltrating lymphocytes in primary liver carcinoma. Comment on this clonotype: It is likely a read error, because the conserved phenylalanine at the end of the CDR3 is missing.

Germline V gene lookup returns CDR1 SGHAT and CDR2 FQNNGV. CDR3 size: 15 residues. The source of the blood RNA was unsorted whole blood, and germline DNA was extracted as well. TCR beta cDNA was prepared out of about 510 ng total RNA by means of a constant-region primer. The TCR beta library was amplified through three nested multiplex PCR rounds in a modified ARM-PCR procedure. Both of the initial two PCR rounds ran for roughly 11 cycles and employed TRBV1-TRBV30 forward primers alongside a C-beta reverse primer. Via MiXCR, TCRdb re-called the multiplex PCR reads, giving one row per CDR3 protein. In the table there are approximately 330,000 distinct CDR3 sequences, less than 65% of which are singletons.

The TCR was taken from a middle-aged man with primary liver carcinoma and hepatitis B virus infection. The chain combines TRBV11-2 with TRBJ2-1; 10 nucleotides agree with TRBD1. Sequencing was carried out using peripheral blood. The CDR3 reads CTSSFGQGAYNEQFL. CDR3 DNA sequence: TGTACCAGCAGCTTCGGACAGGGGGCCTACAATGAGCAGTTCCTC.